The present TCR beta chain was sequenced within a study of identical twins. This clonotype was observed a handful of times. The V end was cut by 0 bases, the J end by 4 bases, with 13 bases between. CDR3 length: 16 residues. Germline-derived CDR1 and CDR2 are LGHDT and YNNKEL (reference sequence). TCRdb redid the calling of the 5' RACE reads with MiXCR, one entry per CDR3 protein. The sample holds 200,000 to 250,000 distinct CDR3 sequences; approximately 7% are singletons and the top ten take around 3.4%. These data are also associated with another study on yellow fever vaccine responses in identical twins.

The TCR was taken from a woman younger than 35 in good health. This chain uses TRBV3-1 with TRBJ1-3; D is perhaps TRBD1 (6 bases). Sequenced input: memory (CD45RO+) T cells sorted from blood. CDR3 region: CASSQDWGLRGNTIYF. The CDR3 nucleotides are TGTGCCAGCAGCCAAGATTGGGGGCTGAGGGGAAACACCATATATTTT.